These 27 T cell receptor beta chains share one sample of origin, sequenced in a study of blood T cell repertoires in COVID-19. TCRdb's copy holds only in-frame clones and misses some; the assay was immunoSEQ multiplex PCR. The sample lists some 300,000 clones; approximately 86% were seen once. The specimen sequenced was peripheral blood. These TCRs come from a woman in her seventies with COVID-19, enrolled during active disease.

The chain links TRBV18 to TRBJ1-3; no clear D. The germline V and J ends were trimmed by 3 bases and 0 bases, with 12 bases remaining between them. Germline CDR1 and CDR2: KGHSH and LQKENI. The CDR3 is made up of 16 amino acids. The DNA of the CDR3 is TGTGCCAGCTCACCTGGGCAGTCCGGCTCTGGAAACACCATATATTTT. It specifies CASSPGQSGSGNTIYF.

V is TRBV2 and J is TRBJ2-4; D not certain. Trimming took 4 bases from V and 16 from J, leaving 17 bases between them. This CDR3 has 12 residues. Germline CDR1 reads SNHLY; CDR2 reads FYNNEI. The CDR3, as DNA: TGTGCCAGCAGTGTATACGGGTTAGTACCCTACTTC. Its translation: CASSVYGLVPYF.

The chain uses TRBV4-1 and TRBJ2-1; TRBD1 is a possible D gene (6 bases). V dropped 3 bases and J dropped 9 bases, with 18 bases sitting between them. Germline-derived CDR1 and CDR2 are MGHRA and YSYEKL. This CDR3 is 15 amino acids long. As DNA, the CDR3 is TGCGCCAGCAGCCAGATCGTCGCAGGGGTTGGTGAGCAGTTCTTC. This gives the protein CASSQIVAGVGEQFF.

The V call is TRBV3-1 (or the pseudogene TRBV3-2), the J call TRBJ1-2; TRBD1 aligns across 10 bases. The length of the CDR3 is 15 residues. Germline values: CDR1 LGHDT, CDR2 YNNKEL (reference sequence). V was pared by 0 bases and J by 7 bases, with 5 bases of the junction left unmatched. The chain's CDR3 is CASSQDDRGRVGYTF. DNA for the CDR3: TGTGCCAGCAGCCAAGATGACAGGGGGCGGGTTGGCTACACCTTC.

The chain carries TRBV5-1 and TRBJ1-6, with D tentatively TRBD1 (6 bases). Trimming took 0 bases from V and 6 from J, leaving 10 bases between them. The germline V gene has CDR1 SGHRS and CDR2 YFSETQ. The CDR3 has 15 residues. CDR3 residues: CASSLVQGFNSPLHF. As DNA, the CDR3 is TGCGCCAGCAGCTTGGTACAGGGCTTTAATTCACCCCTCCACTTT.

CDR3 sequence (DNA): TGTGCCAGCAGCGCCGTCCGCTCACGGAATGAGCAGTTCTTC. This encodes CASSAVRSRNEQFF. This sequence joins TRBV9 and TRBJ2-1; D uncertain. Germline loops: CDR1 SGDLS, CDR2 YYNGEE. The CDR3 is 14 residues long. V was cut by 3 bases and J by 7 bases, with 14 bases left in between.

The chain combines TRBV6-1 with TRBJ1-1; D gene uncertain. The CDR3 has 13 amino acids. Trimming took off 3 bases at V and 5 bases at J, with 10 bases between the two ends. Germline CDR1 MNHNS, CDR2 SASEGT. CDR3 coding DNA: TGTGCCAGCAGTGACCAGCTGCGGACTGAAGCTTTCTTT. Its protein is CASSDQLRTEAFF.

The chain recombines TRBV10-3 with TRBJ1-2; unclear D gene. The CDR3 runs 13 residues. Trimming removed 3 bases at V and 1 base at J, with 6 bases between. The germline V gene encodes CDR1 ENHRY and CDR2 SYGVKD. CDR3 sequence reads: CAISDGDNYGYTF. CDR3 in DNA: TGTGCCATCAGTGACGGGGATAACTATGGCTACACCTTC.

This chain links TRBV19 with TRBJ1-1, with D possibly TRBD1 on 5 matching bases. Trimming stripped 9 bases from V and 3 bases from J, with 14 bases between. The CDR3 totals 13 residues. Germline assignment: CDR1 LNHDA and CDR2 SQIVND (reference sequence). In DNA form, the CDR3 reads TGTGCCAGCCGACCCAGGGTATACACTGAAGCTTTCTTT. Translation gives CASRPRVYTEAFF.

The chain links TRBV30 to TRBJ2-1; 9 positions match TRBD2. From germline, CDR1 is GTSNPN and CDR2 SVGIG (reference sequence). V shed 3 bases and J 6 bases; nucleotides not matched to a gene: 12. CDR3 size: 16 residues. CDR3 sequence reads: CAWRFVGRGGRNEQFF. The CDR3 bases are TGTGCCTGGAGGTTCGTCGGGCGGGGGGGCCGCAATGAGCAGTTCTTC.

J is TRBJ2-5 and V is TRBV5-1; weak D call: TRBD1 (6 bases). The CDR3 contains 15 residues. The ends were cut back, 3 bases at V and 3 bases at J, with 15 bases in the middle. CDR1 and CDR2 from the germline V gene are SGHRS and YFSETQ. As DNA, the CDR3 is TGCGCCAGCAGCTGGAGGTTGTCAGGGGAAGAGACCCAGTACTTC. Translating it yields CASSWRLSGEETQYF. Full variable domain (rest looked up from reference TRBV5-1 and TRBJ2-5): KAGVTQTPRYLIKTRGQQVTLSCSPISGHRSVSWYQQTPGQGLQFLFEYFSETQRNKGNFPGRFSGRQFSNSRSEMNVSTLELGDSALYLCASSWRLSGEETQYFGPGTRLLVL.

The chain employs TRBV19 and TRBJ2-5, with 8 bases that match TRBD1. Germline CDR1 LNHDA, CDR2 SQIVND (reference sequence). V lost 0 bases, J lost 5 bases, and 8 bases stayed unmatched. The CDR3 is 16 amino acids. CDR3 DNA sequence: TGTGCCAGTAGTATAGAGCGAGGGCAGGGGGCCGAGACCCAGTACTTC. This translates into CASSIERGQGAETQYF.

This clone was picked up a small number of times. The chain links TRBV19 to TRBJ1-6; D unclear. Trimming took 3 bases from V and 9 from J, leaving 6 bases between them. The germline gives CDR1 LNHDA, CDR2 SQIVND (reference sequence). The CDR3 runs 12 residues. This CDR3 is CASSIRGSPLHF. The CDR3, as DNA: TGTGCCAGTAGTATCCGCGGTTCACCCCTCCACTTT.

The chain couples TRBV24-1 to TRBJ1-2; 7 bases are a match to TRBD1. This CDR3 has 14 residues. V lost 4 bases, J lost 4 bases, and 5 bases stayed unmatched. Per the germline V gene, CDR1 is KGHDR and CDR2 is SFDVKD. In DNA, the CDR3 is TGTGCCACCAGTGAGGCAGGGGGTGGCTATGGCTACACCTTC. Its translation: CATSEAGGGYGYTF.

This clone was found once. This rearrangement joins TRBV6-6 to TRBJ1-2; 9 bases match TRBD1. CDR3 length: 16 residues. Germline loops: CDR1 MNHNY, CDR2 SVGAGI (reference sequence). V shed 6 bases, J shed 0 bases, and the junction held 8 bases outside the gene matches. CDR3 loop: CASRRQGGTPNYGYTF. CDR3 nucleotide sequence: TGTGCCAGCAGAAGACAGGGGGGTACCCCTAACTATGGCTACACCTTC.

V usage is TRBV29-1 and J usage is TRBJ1-2; D perhaps matches TRBD1 (6 bases). Germline assignment: CDR1 SQVTM and CDR2 ANQGSEA. The CDR3 is made up of 11 amino acids. This chain's CDR3 is CRTGRVGGYTF. Written as DNA, the CDR3 is TGCAGGACAGGCAGGGTTGGTGGCTACACCTTC.

The chain is built from TRBV6-1 and TRBJ2-7; D unresolved. Trimming stripped 2 bases from V and 6 bases from J, with 11 bases between. CDR1 is MNHNS and CDR2 is SASEGT in the germline V gene. This CDR3 region has 13 residues. CDR3 bases: TGTGCCAGCAGTGAATGGCGGCGTGCCGAGCAGTACTTC. Translated: CASSEWRRAEQYF.

CDR3 residues: CASSQFYTQGSTNEKLFF. The CDR3 DNA reads as TGTGCCAGCAGCCAATTCTATACACAGGGCTCAACTAATGAAAAACTGTTTTTT. The V and J genes are TRBV4-2 and TRBJ1-4; D possibly corresponds to TRBD1 (6 bases). The CDR3 loop spans 18 amino acids. The germline V and J ends were trimmed by 2 bases and 0 bases, with 16 bases remaining between them. Germline V CDR1 and CDR2: LGHNA, YNFKEQ.

The chain joins TRBV29-1 to TRBJ1-2, with 9 bases fitting TRBD1. The V and J ends lost 3 bases and 2 bases, in that order; junction bases with no gene match: 10. The CDR3 contains 16 residues. Germline V gene data show CDR1 as SQVTM and CDR2 as ANQGSEA. This chain's CDR3 is CSVEASTGGYNYGYTF. For the CDR3, the DNA is TGCAGCGTTGAGGCCTCCACAGGGGGCTACAACTATGGCTACACCTTC.

The chain carries TRBV7-3 and TRBJ1-2, with TRBD1 matching over 7 bases. V was clipped by 5 bases and J by 8 bases; unmatched bases: 14. The CDR3 has 15 residues. Germline assignment: CDR1 SGHTA and CDR2 FQGTGA. This CDR3 reads CASSNPASGTEGYTF. CDR3 nucleotides: TGTGCCAGCAGCAACCCGGCTTCCGGGACAGAGGGCTACACCTTC.

The chain combines TRBV2 with TRBJ1-5, with D possibly matching TRBD1 (6 bases). The germline gives CDR1 SNHLY, CDR2 FYNNEI. V lost 5 bases to trimming and J lost 6 bases, with 14 bases between them. This CDR3 spans 14 amino acids. The CDR3, as DNA: TGTGCCAGCAGTCGGGGGGCATCTGGTCAGCCCCAGCATTTT. This encodes CASSRGASGQPQHF.

J is TRBJ2-7 and V is TRBV27; perhaps TRBD1 as D (7 bases). V lost 4 bases to trimming and J lost 3 bases, with 13 bases between them. This CDR3 spans 14 amino acids. The germline V gene encodes CDR1 MNHEY and CDR2 SMNVEV (reference sequence). The CDR3, as DNA: TGTGCCAGCAGTTCCGGGACAGCGGGCTACGAGCAGTACTTC. This translates into CASSSGTAGYEQYF.

This clone was recorded only once. V gene TRBV5-1 combines with J gene TRBJ1-1; 10 bases are shared with TRBD1. Per germline, CDR1 SGHRS and CDR2 YFSETQ. The ends lost 0 bases at V and 3 bases at J; junction bases unmatched: 5. The CDR3 has 16 residues. CDR3 amino acids: CASSLATGGLDTEAFF. CDR3 bases: TGCGCCAGCAGCTTGGCGACAGGGGGCCTTGACACTGAAGCTTTCTTT.

This clone occurred once. The chain uses TRBV12-3 or TRBV12-4 and TRBJ1-3; no reliable D call. The CDR3 loop spans 13 amino acids. Trimming stripped 11 bases from V and 0 bases from J, with 11 bases between. The CDR3 loop is CAAGIGSGNTIYF. In nucleotides, the CDR3 is TGTGCCGCCGGTATTGGCTCTGGAAACACCATATATTTT.

This rearrangement joins TRBV13 to TRBJ2-3; the match to TRBD1 covers 7 bases. The CDR3 has 14 residues. Trimming at V came to 8 bases and at J to 4 bases, leaving 9 bases not matched to a gene. Germline V lookup: CDR1 PRHDT, CDR2 FYEKMQ (reference sequence). The CDR3 nucleotides are TGTGCCAGCCTTAGGGGGCGCGACGCAGATACGCAGTATTTT. It specifies CASLRGRDADTQYF.

With regard to this clone: The sample contains more than one DNA sequence encoding this CDR3. This chain connects TRBV18 to TRBJ1-1, with unresolved D. The V gene's germline CDR1 is KGHSH and CDR2 LQKENI. The CDR3 covers 13 residues. The ends were cut back, 2 bases at V and 1 base at J, with 5 bases in the middle. CDR3 amino acids: CASSPGGNTEAFF. The CDR3 bases are TGTGCCAGCTCACCAGGCGGGAACACTGAAGCTTTCTTT. The full variable domain, its missing parts supplied by reference TRBV18 and TRBJ1-1, is NAGVMQNPRHLVRRRGQEARLRCSPMKGHSHVYWYRQLPEEGLKFMVYLQKENIIDESGMPKERFSAEFPKEGPSILRIQQVVRGDSAAYFCASSPGGNTEAFFGQGTRLTVV.

CDR3 bases: TGTGCCAGCAGCTCTCGATACGGGGTTGTCTACGAGCAGTACTTC. This sequence encodes CASSSRYGVVYEQYF. This chain links TRBV7-9 with TRBJ2-7, with D perhaps TRBD2 (5 bases). V gave up 4 bases and J gave up 3 bases, with 16 bases separating them. Germline V gives CDR1 SEHNR, CDR2 FQNEAQ (reference sequence). The CDR3 is 15 amino acids.